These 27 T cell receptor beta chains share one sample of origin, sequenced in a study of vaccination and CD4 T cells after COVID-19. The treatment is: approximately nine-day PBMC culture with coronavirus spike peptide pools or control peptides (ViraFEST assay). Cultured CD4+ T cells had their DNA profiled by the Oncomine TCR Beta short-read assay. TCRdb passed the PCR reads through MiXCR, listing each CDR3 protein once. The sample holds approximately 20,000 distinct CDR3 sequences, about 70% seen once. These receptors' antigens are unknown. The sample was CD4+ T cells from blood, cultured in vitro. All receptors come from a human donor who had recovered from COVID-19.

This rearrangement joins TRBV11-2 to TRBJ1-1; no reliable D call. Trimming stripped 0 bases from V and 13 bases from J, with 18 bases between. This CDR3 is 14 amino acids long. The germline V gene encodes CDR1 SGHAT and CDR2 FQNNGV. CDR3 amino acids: CASSLDRSVSWGFF. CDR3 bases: TGTGCCAGCAGCTTAGATAGATCCGTATCTTGGGGTTTCTTT. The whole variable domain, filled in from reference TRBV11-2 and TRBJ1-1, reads EAGVAQSPRYKIIEKRQSVAFWCNPISGHATLYWYQQILGQGPKLLIQFQNNGVVDDSQLPKDRFSAERLKGVDSTLKIQPAKLEDSAVYLCASSLDRSVSWGFFGQGTRLTVV.

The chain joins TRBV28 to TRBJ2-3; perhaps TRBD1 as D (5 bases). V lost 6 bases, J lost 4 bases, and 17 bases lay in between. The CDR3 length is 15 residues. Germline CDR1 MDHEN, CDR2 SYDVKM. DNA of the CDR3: TGTGCCAGCAGGCCCCCAGGGTTTGCGGCAGATACGCAGTATTTT. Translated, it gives CASRPPGFAADTQYF.

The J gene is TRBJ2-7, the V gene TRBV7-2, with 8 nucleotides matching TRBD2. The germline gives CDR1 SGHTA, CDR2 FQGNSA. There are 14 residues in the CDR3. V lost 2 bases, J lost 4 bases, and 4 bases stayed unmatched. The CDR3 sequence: CASSLTGRGYEQYF. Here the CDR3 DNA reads TGTGCCAGCAGCTTAACCGGGAGGGGGTACGAGCAGTACTTC.

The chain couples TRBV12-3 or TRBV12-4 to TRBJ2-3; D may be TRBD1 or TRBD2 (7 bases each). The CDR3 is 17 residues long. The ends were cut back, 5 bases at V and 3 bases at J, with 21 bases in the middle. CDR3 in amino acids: CASSPYRGGQLTDTQYF. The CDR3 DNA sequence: TGTGCCAGCAGTCCTTATAGGGGGGGACAGTTAACAGATACGCAGTATTTT.

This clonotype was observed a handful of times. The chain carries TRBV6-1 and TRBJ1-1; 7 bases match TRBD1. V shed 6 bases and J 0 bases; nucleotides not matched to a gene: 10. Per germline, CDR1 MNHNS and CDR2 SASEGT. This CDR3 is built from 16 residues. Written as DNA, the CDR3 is TGTGCCAGCAGGCAACAGGGGAGGGGGATGAACACTGAAGCTTTCTTT. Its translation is CASRQQGRGMNTEAFF.

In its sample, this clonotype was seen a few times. CDR3 DNA: TGTGCCAGTAGTATTACGCAGGGGGCGAGTGGCTACACCTTC. It encodes CASSITQGASGYTF. The genes are TRBV19 and TRBJ1-2; TRBD1 agrees at 8 bases. CDR1 and CDR2 from the germline V gene are LNHDA and SQIVND (reference sequence). The J segment lost 7 bases and the V segment lost 3 bases, leaving 7 bases of the junction unmatched. This CDR3 comprises 14 residues.

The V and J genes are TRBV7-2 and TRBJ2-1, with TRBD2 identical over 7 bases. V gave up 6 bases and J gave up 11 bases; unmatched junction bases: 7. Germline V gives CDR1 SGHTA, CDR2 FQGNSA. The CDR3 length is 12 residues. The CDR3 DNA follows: TGTGCCAGCAGTCCCGCCGGGACTAAGCAGTTCTTC. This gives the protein CASSPAGTKQFF.

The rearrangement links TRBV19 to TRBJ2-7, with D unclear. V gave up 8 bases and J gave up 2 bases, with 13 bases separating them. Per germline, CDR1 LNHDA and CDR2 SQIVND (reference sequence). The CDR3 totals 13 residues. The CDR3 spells CASHKDGTYEQYF. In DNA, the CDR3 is TGTGCCAGTCATAAGGACGGTACCTACGAGCAGTACTTC.

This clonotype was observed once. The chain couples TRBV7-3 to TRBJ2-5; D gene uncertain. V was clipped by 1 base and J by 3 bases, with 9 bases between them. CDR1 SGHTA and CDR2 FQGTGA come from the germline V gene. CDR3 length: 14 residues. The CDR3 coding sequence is TGTGCCAGCAGCTTAAGTGGCCCCAAAGAGACCCAGTACTTC. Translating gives CASSLSGPKETQYF.

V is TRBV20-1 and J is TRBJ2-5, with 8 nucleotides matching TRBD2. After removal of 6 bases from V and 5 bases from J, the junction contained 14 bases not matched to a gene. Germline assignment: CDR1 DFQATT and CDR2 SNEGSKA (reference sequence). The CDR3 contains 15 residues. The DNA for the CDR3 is TGCAGTGCGAGATCCACGCGGGGGGCGTACGAGACCCAGTACTTC. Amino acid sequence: CSARSTRGAYETQYF.

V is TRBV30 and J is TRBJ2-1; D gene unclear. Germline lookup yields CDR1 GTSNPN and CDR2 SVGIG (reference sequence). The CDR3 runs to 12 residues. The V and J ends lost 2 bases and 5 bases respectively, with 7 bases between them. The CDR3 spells CAWSYRNNEQFF. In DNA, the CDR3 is TGTGCCTGGAGTTACCGGAACAATGAGCAGTTCTTC. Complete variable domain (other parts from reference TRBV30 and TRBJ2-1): SQTIHQWPATLVQPVGSPLSLECTVEGTSNPNLYWYRQAAGRGLQLLFYSVGIGQISSEVPQNLSASRPQDRQFILSSKKLLLSDSGFYLCAWSYRNNEQFFGPGTRLTVL.

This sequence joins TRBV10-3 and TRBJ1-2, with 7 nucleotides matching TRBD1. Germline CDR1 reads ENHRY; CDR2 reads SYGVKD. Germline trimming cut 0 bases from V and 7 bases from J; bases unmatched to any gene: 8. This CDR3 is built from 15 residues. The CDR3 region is CAISESGQSGLGYTF. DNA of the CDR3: TGTGCCATCAGTGAGTCGGGACAGTCTGGTCTTGGCTACACCTTC.

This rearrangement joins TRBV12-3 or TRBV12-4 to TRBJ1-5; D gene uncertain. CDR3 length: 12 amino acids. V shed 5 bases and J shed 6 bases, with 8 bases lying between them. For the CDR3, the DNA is TGTGCCAGCAGTCCCCCGGCTCAGCCCCAGCATTTT. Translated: CASSPPAQPQHF.

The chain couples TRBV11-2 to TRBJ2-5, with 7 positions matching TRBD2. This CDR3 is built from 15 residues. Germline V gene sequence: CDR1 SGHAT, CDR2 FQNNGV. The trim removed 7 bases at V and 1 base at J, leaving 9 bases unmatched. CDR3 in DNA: TGTGCCAGCACCATCCATCCGGGGGGCCAAGAGACCCAGTACTTC. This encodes CASTIHPGGQETQYF.

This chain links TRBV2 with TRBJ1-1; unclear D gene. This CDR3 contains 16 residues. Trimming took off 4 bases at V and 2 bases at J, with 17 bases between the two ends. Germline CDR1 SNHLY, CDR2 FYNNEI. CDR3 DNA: TGTGCCAGCAGTGCCCAGCTGCGGCAAGTAAACACTGAAGCTTTCTTT. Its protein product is CASSAQLRQVNTEAFF.

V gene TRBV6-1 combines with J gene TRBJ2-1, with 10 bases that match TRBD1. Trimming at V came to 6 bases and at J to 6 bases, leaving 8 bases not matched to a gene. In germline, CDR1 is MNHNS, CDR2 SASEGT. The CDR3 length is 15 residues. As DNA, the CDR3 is TGTGCCAGCAGCCGCGGGACAGGGGCCCTCAATGAGCAGTTCTTC. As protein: CASSRGTGALNEQFF.

CDR3 DNA sequence: TGTGCCAGCAGCTTAACTGGGCCCGGGGAGCTGTTTTTT. Its protein product is CASSLTGPGELFF. The rearrangement links TRBV7-9 to TRBJ2-2, with D uncertain. Germline V CDR1 and CDR2: SEHNR, FQNEAQ (reference sequence). Deletions cut 2 bases from V and 6 bases from J, with 7 bases between. This CDR3 has 13 residues.

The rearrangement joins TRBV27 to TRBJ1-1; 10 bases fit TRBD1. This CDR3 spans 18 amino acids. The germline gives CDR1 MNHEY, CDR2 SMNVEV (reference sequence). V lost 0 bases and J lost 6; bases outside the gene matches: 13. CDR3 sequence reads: CASSLSAGTGDIYAEAFF. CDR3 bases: TGTGCCAGCAGTTTATCAGCCGGGACAGGGGACATATACGCTGAAGCTTTCTTT.

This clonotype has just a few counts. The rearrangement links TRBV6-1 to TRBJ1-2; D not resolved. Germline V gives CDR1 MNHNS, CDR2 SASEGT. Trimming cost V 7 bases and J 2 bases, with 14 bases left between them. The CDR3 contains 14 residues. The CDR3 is CASNRDNTNYGYTF. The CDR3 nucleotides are TGTGCCAGCAATCGAGACAATACAAACTATGGCTACACCTTC.

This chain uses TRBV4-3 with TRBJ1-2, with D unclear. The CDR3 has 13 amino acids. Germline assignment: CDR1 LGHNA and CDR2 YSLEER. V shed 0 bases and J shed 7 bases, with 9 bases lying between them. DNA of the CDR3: TGCGCCAGCAGCCAAGAGCGCCGGGGTGGCTACACCTTC. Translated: CASSQERRGGYTF.

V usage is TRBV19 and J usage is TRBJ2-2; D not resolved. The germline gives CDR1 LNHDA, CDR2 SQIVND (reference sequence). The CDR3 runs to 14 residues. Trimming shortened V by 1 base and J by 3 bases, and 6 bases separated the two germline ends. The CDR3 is CASSIGRDTGELFF. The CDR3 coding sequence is TGTGCCAGTAGTATAGGCCGGGACACCGGGGAGCTGTTTTTT.

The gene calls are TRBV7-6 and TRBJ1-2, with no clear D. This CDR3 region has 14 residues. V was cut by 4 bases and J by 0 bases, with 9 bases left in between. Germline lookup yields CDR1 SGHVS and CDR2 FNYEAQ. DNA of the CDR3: TGTGCCAGCAGCTCCCGGGGAACTAACTATGGCTACACCTTC. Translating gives CASSSRGTNYGYTF.

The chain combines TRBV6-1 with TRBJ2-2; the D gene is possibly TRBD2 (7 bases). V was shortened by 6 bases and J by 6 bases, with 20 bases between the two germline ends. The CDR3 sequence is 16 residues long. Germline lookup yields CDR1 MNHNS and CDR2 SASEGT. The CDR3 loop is CASRRGGGSNAGELFF. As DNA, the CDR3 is TGTGCCAGCAGACGCGGGGGCGGGAGTAACGCCGGGGAGCTGTTTTTT.

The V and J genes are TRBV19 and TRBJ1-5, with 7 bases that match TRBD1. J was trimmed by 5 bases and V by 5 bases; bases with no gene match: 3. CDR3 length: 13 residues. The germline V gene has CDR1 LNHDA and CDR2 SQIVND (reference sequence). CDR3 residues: CASSLTGDQPQHF. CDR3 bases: TGTGCCAGTAGTCTCACAGGGGATCAGCCCCAGCATTTT.

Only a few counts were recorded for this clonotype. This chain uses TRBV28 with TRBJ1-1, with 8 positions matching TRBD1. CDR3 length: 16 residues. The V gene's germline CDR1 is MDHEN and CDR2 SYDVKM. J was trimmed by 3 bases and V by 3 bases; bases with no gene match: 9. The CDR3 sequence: CASSFWTGPLDTEAFF. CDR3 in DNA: TGTGCCAGCAGTTTTTGGACAGGGCCCCTCGACACTGAAGCTTTCTTT. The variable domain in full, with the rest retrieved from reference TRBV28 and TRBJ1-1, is DVKVTQSSRYLVKRTGEKVFLECVQDMDHENMFWYRQDPGLGLRLIYFSYDVKMKEKGDIPEGYSVSREKKERFSLILESASTNQTSMYLCASSFWTGPLDTEAFFGQGTRLTVV.

In nucleotides, the CDR3 is TGTGCCAGCAGCCCCTTCTACGGCAATCAGCCCCAGCATTTT. As protein: CASSPFYGNQPQHF. V is TRBV6-2 or TRBV6-3 and J is TRBJ1-5; D ambiguous. This CDR3 has 14 amino acids. The germline V gene has CDR1 MNHEY and CDR2 SVGEGT. Trimming pared 6 bases from V and 2 bases from J, leaving 11 bases between.

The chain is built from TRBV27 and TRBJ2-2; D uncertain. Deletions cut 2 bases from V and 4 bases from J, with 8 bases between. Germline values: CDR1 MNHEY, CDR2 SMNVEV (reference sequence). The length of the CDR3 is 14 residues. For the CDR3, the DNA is TGTGCCAGCAGTTTAACAGTCTTCACCGGGGAGCTGTTTTTT. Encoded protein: CASSLTVFTGELFF.